This is a list of T cell receptor beta chains from one sample in a study of blood T cell repertoires in COVID-19. Sequencing used immunoSEQ multiplex PCR; TCRdb keeps in-frame clones, though not all of them. The sample has 21,000 or so clones; around four fifths are singletons. The sample taken for sequencing was peripheral blood. The receptors come from a human donor in a cohort sampled during active COVID-19. Both conserved end residues are part of each CDR3. D genes are given only for firm matches. Expanded clones get a size class; other rows say once, few or many, or leave the size out.

size,D,V,J,CDR3,DNA
NA,NA,TRBV13,TRBJ1-3,CASSQTTDSSGNTIYF,TGTGCCAGCAGCCAGACGACAGACAGCTCTGGAAACACCATATATTTT
NA,TRBD1,TRBV19,TRBJ1-4,CASGDRVNEKLFF,TGTGCCAGCGGGGACAGAGTTAATGAAAAACTGTTTTTT
NA,NA,TRBV6-1,TRBJ2-1,CASSVPLGTAEQFF,TGTGCCAGCAGTGTTCCCTTGGGGACTGCAGAGCAGTTCTTC
once,TRBD1,TRBV6-5,TRBJ2-7,CASSLGQGLNEQYF,TGTGCCAGCAGTCTGGGACAGGGATTAAACGAGCAGTACTTC
NA,TRBD1,TRBV27,TRBJ1-2,CASSLRGQGAVNYGYTF,TGTGCCAGCAGTTTACGGGGACAGGGGGCGGTTAACTATGGCTACACCTTC
NA,NA,TRBV15,TRBJ1-1,CATSNVQGNTEAFF,TGTGCCACCAGCAACGTCCAGGGGAACACTGAAGCTTTCTTT
NA,NA,TRBV11-3,TRBJ1-4,CASSLGGREKLFF,TGTGCCAGCAGCTTAGGGGGCCGGGAAAAACTGTTTTTT
once,NA,TRBV2,TRBJ2-2,CASSVRRLRTGTGELFF,TGTGCCAGCAGTGTAAGAAGACTACGAACGGGAACCGGGGAGCTGTTTTTT
few,TRBD1,TRBV3-1/TRBV3-2,TRBJ1-6,CASSQDPRQGAGSPLHF,TGTGCCAGCAGCCAAGATCCCAGACAGGGGGCTGGGTCACCCCTCCACTTT
few,NA,TRBV12-3/TRBV12-4,TRBJ2-1,CASSWGVNEQFF,TGTGCCAGCAGTTGGGGGGTCAATGAGCAGTTCTTC
NA,TRBD1,TRBV5-1,TRBJ2-2,CASSRGQPNTGELFF,TGCGCCAGCAGCAGGGGACAGCCGAACACCGGGGAGCTGTTTTTT